The 30 T cell receptor beta chains in this list originate from one sample, sequenced in a study of Tregs in tolerant kidney transplant recipients. TCRdb's copy holds only in-frame clones and misses some; the assay was immunoSEQ multiplex PCR. The table lists around 230,000 clones, 65% to 85% of them singletons. The sample consisted of CD4+ T cells from blood. All receptors derive from a human donor in good health.

Comments on this clone: This sample includes further DNA sequences coding for the same CDR3. V and J are TRBV30 and TRBJ2-3; D remains ambiguous. CDR1 and CDR2 (germline): GTSNPN, SVGIG (reference sequence). The CDR3 totals 15 residues. Between the trimmed V and J ends, which lost 0 bases and 0 bases, there was a span of 10 bases. CDR3 region: CAWSVPSPSTDTQYF. The CDR3 coding sequence is TGTGCCTGGAGTGTACCCTCCCCTAGCACAGATACGCAGTATTTT.

The J gene is TRBJ1-1, the V gene TRBV7-9; a possible D gene is TRBD1 (5 bases). The CDR3 has 11 residues. The germline gives CDR1 SEHNR, CDR2 FQNEAQ (reference sequence). CDR3 residues: CATTGGAEAFF. For the CDR3, the DNA is TGTGCTACGACTGGGGGTGCTGAAGCTTTCTTT. Drawing the rest from reference TRBV7-9 and TRBJ1-1, the complete variable domain is DTGVSQNPRHKITKRGQNVTFRCDPISEHNRLYWYRQTLGQGPEFLTYFQNEAQLEKSRLLSDRFSAERPKGSFSTLEIQRTEQGDSAMYLCATTGGAEAFFGQGTRLTVV.

The rearrangement uses TRBV15 and TRBJ2-3; D gene unclear. Trimming removed 5 bases from V and 6 bases from J, with 15 bases in between. The CDR3 sequence is 14 residues long. Germline V lookup: CDR1 LNHNV, CDR2 YYDKDF (reference sequence). The CDR3 reads CATSSGTNYDTQYF. CDR3 nucleotides: TGTGCCACCAGCTCCGGCACCAATTACGATACGCAGTATTTT.

This sequence joins TRBV21-1 and TRBJ2-3; the table's D call TRBD1 went unverified against the DNA. TRBV21-1 is assigned pseudogene status. This CDR3 region has 15 residues. CDR3 in amino acids: CASSSRDRGPDTQYF. The CDR3 DNA follows: TGTGCCAGCAGCAGTAGGGACAGGGGGCCAGATACGCAGTATTTT.

The chain has TRBV27 and TRBJ1-3, with D maybe TRBD1 (5 bases). The ends were cut back, 4 bases at V and 0 bases at J, with 10 bases in the middle. This CDR3 spans 15 amino acids. From germline, CDR1 is MNHEY and CDR2 SMNVEV (reference sequence). Here the CDR3 reads CASSSAGNSGNTIYF. In DNA, the CDR3 is TGTGCCAGCAGTTCGGCAGGGAACTCTGGAAACACCATATATTTT.

This clone was recorded once. This chain connects TRBV29-1 to TRBJ2-7; D is possibly TRBD2 (8 bases). Trimming stripped 6 bases from V and 3 bases from J, with 18 bases between. Germline CDR1 and CDR2: SQVTM and ANQGSEA. The CDR3 is 14 residues long. CDR3 sequence (DNA): TGCAGCGTCGTAACAGGGGCGGGGGGCTACGAGCAGTACTTC. This encodes CSVVTGAGGYEQYF.

This chain joins TRBV7-2 and TRBJ2-1; D is ambiguous. This CDR3 is built from 13 residues. Germline V CDR1 and CDR2: SGHTA, FQGNSA. V gave up 1 base and J gave up 4 bases, with 5 bases separating them. In DNA form, the CDR3 reads TGTGCCAGCAGCTTAGGCGAATACAATGAGCAGTTCTTC. It yields the protein CASSLGEYNEQFF.

This clone was seen once. The V call is TRBV6-5, the J call TRBJ1-4; D ambiguous. CDR1 is MNHEY, CDR2 SVGAGI, per germline. The V end lost 5 bases, the J end lost 4 bases, and 8 bases lay between the germline ends. The CDR3 consists of 13 residues. CDR3 sequence: CASSILDNEKLFF. The CDR3 DNA sequence: TGTGCCAGCAGTATCCTGGATAATGAAAAACTGTTTTTT.

The chain recombines TRBV7-6 with TRBJ2-3; TRBD2 matches at 15 bases. J was trimmed by 0 bases and V by 5 bases; bases with no gene match: 6. The CDR3 has 18 residues. In germline, CDR1 is SGHVS, CDR2 FNYEAQ. The CDR3 spells CASSPGLAGGHSTDTQYF. DNA for the CDR3: TGTGCCAGCAGCCCGGGACTAGCGGGGGGCCATAGCACAGATACGCAGTATTTT.

The rearrangement joins TRBV6-5 to TRBJ1-1, with a weak D call TRBD1 (5 bases). This CDR3 region has 14 residues. Germline V gives CDR1 MNHEY, CDR2 SVGAGI. Trimming took 1 base from V and 4 from J, leaving 10 bases between them. CDR3 region: CASSYWDAGTEAFF. The CDR3 region has the DNA TGTGCCAGCAGTTACTGGGACGCGGGCACTGAAGCTTTCTTT.

This chain links TRBV4-1 with TRBJ1-5; a weak D match, TRBD1 (6 bases). This CDR3 is built from 13 residues. CDR1 is MGHRA, CDR2 YSYEKL, per germline. Trimming removed 5 bases at V and 10 bases at J, with 15 bases between. The CDR3 here is CASSLTGGVPQHF. For the CDR3, the DNA is TGCGCCAGCAGCTTGACAGGAGGCGTACCCCAGCATTTT.

This clone was seen a few times. The V call is TRBV2, the J call TRBJ2-1, with unresolved D. This CDR3 contains 15 residues. Germline-derived CDR1 and CDR2 are SNHLY and FYNNEI. V gave up 6 bases and J gave up 6 bases, with 18 bases separating them. The DNA of the CDR3 is TGTGCCAGCAGAGCCCTAGTCCTCGGAACCAATGAGCAGTTCTTC. Its protein product is CASRALVLGTNEQFF. The whole variable domain, filled in from reference TRBV2 and TRBJ2-1, reads EPEVTQTPSHQVTQMGQEVILRCVPISNHLYFYWYRQILGQKVEFLVSFYNNEISEKSEIFDDQFSVERPDGSNFTLKIRSTKLEDSAMYFCASRALVLGTNEQFFGPGTRLTVL.

The V call is TRBV18, the J call TRBJ1-1; tentatively, D is TRBD1 (5 bases). This CDR3 region has 14 residues. Trimming took 2 bases from V and 0 from J, leaving 7 bases between them. The V gene's germline CDR1 is KGHSH and CDR2 LQKENI. CDR3 sequence reads: CASSPNRLNTEAFF. The CDR3 DNA reads TGTGCCAGCTCACCAAACAGGTTGAACACTGAAGCTTTCTTT.

The rearrangement links TRBV5-1 to TRBJ2-7, with D perhaps matching TRBD1 (5 bases). This CDR3 has 14 residues. Trimming took 3 bases from V and 2 from J, leaving 12 bases between them. CDR1 and CDR2 from the germline V gene are SGHRS and YFSETQ. CDR3 protein: CASSYDSTTYEQYF. DNA of the CDR3: TGCGCCAGCAGCTACGACAGTACAACCTACGAGCAGTACTTC. Filled out from reference TRBV5-1 and TRBJ2-7, the complete variable domain reads KAGVTQTPRYLIKTRGQQVTLSCSPISGHRSVSWYQQTPGQGLQFLFEYFSETQRNKGNFPGRFSGRQFSNSRSEMNVSTLELGDSALYLCASSYDSTTYEQYFGPGTRLTVT.

In this sample, this clone turned up a few times. This rearrangement joins TRBV23-1 to TRBJ2-1; 16 bases fit TRBD2. TRBV23-1 qualifies as an ORF whose function is uncertain. The V and J ends lost 6 bases and 7 bases, in that order; junction bases with no gene match: 6. CDR3 length: 16 residues. The CDR3 nucleotides read TGCGCCAGCAGCCGGGGACTAGCGGGAGGGGGGAATGAGCAGTTCTTC. This translates into CASSRGLAGGGNEQFF.

This clone was detected a few times. J is TRBJ2-7 and V is TRBV30; 8 bases match TRBD1. Germline CDR1 and CDR2: GTSNPN and SVGIG (reference sequence). V was clipped by 8 bases and J by 7 bases; unmatched bases: 7. CDR3 length: 11 amino acids. This chain's CDR3 is CATDRGDEQYF. DNA of the CDR3: TGTGCCACTGACAGGGGAGATGAGCAGTACTTC. The whole variable domain, filled in from reference TRBV30 and TRBJ2-7, reads SQTIHQWPATLVQPVGSPLSLECTVEGTSNPNLYWYRQAAGRGLQLLFYSVGIGQISSEVPQNLSASRPQDRQFILSSKKLLLSDSGFYLCATDRGDEQYFGPGTRLTVT.

The gene calls are TRBV7-2 and TRBJ2-7, with 11 bases fitting TRBD2. V lost 5 bases and J lost 4; bases outside the gene matches: 10. Germline loops: CDR1 SGHTA, CDR2 FQGNSA. The CDR3 extends over 16 amino acids. The CDR3 region is CASSPAASGRMYEQYF. DNA of the CDR3: TGTGCCAGCAGCCCAGCGGCTAGCGGGAGGATGTACGAGCAGTACTTC. Together with reference TRBV7-2 and TRBJ2-7, the CDR3 gives the full variable domain: GAGVSQSPSNKVTEKGKDVELRCDPISGHTALYWYRQSLGQGLEFLIYFQGNSAPDKSGLPSDRFSAERTGGSVSTLTIQRTQQEDSAVYLCASSPAASGRMYEQYFGPGTRLTVT.

A single count supports this clone. J is TRBJ2-1 and V is TRBV15, with 7 bases matching TRBD1. With V trimmed by 4 bases and J by 6 bases, 9 bases remained unmatched. CDR3 length equals 15 residues. Germline loops: CDR1 LNHNV, CDR2 YYDKDF (reference sequence). CDR3 residues: CATSIRGQAGNEQFF. The CDR3 DNA reads TGTGCCACCAGCATAAGAGGACAGGCTGGCAATGAGCAGTTCTTC.

The gene calls are TRBV11-3 and TRBJ2-1; 10 nucleotides match TRBD2. The germline CDR1 and CDR2 sequences are SGHNT and YENEEA. The CDR3 is made up of 15 amino acids. The trim removed 6 bases at V and 2 bases at J, leaving 4 bases unmatched. CDR3 bases: TGTGCCAGCAGTTCCCTAGCGGGGGCCTACAATGAGCAGTTCTTC. Its translation is CASSSLAGAYNEQFF.

This clone was detected only once. This chain links TRBV5-1 with TRBJ1-2, with D tentatively TRBD1 (5 bases). The CDR3 contains 16 residues. The V and J ends lost 4 bases and 0 bases respectively, with 16 bases between them. Germline lookup yields CDR1 SGHRS and CDR2 YFSETQ. CDR3 loop: CASSPTVTAANYGYTF. CDR3 nucleotides: TGCGCCAGCAGCCCTACAGTGACAGCAGCTAACTATGGCTACACCTTC. The variable domain in full, with the rest retrieved from reference TRBV5-1 and TRBJ1-2, is KAGVTQTPRYLIKTRGQQVTLSCSPISGHRSVSWYQQTPGQGLQFLFEYFSETQRNKGNFPGRFSGRQFSNSRSEMNVSTLELGDSALYLCASSPTVTAANYGYTFGSGTRLTVV.

The V gene is TRBV27, the J gene TRBJ2-5; D is perhaps TRBD1 (6 bases). The CDR3 is 14 amino acids. CDR1 is MNHEY and CDR2 is SMNVEV in the germline V gene (reference sequence). Trimming shortened V by 5 bases and J by 4 bases, and 14 bases separated the two germline ends. In DNA form, the CDR3 reads TGTGCCAGCAGTCCCCGGACAGCCCGAGAGACCCAGTACTTC. This encodes CASSPRTARETQYF.

V usage is TRBV18 and J usage is TRBJ2-7, with 11 bases lining up with TRBD1. The CDR3 length is 15 residues. Trimming at V came to 0 bases and at J to 4 bases, leaving 2 bases not matched to a gene. The germline gives CDR1 KGHSH, CDR2 LQKENI. CDR3 nucleotide sequence: TGTGCCAGCTCACCACCCGGGACAGGGGGTTACGAGCAGTACTTC. Translating it yields CASSPPGTGGYEQYF. Full variable domain (rest looked up from reference TRBV18 and TRBJ2-7): NAGVMQNPRHLVRRRGQEARLRCSPMKGHSHVYWYRQLPEEGLKFMVYLQKENIIDESGMPKERFSAEFPKEGPSILRIQQVVRGDSAAYFCASSPPGTGGYEQYFGPGTRLTVT.

This chain joins TRBV19 and TRBJ1-5; D remains unclear. Germline CDR1 LNHDA, CDR2 SQIVND (reference sequence). This CDR3 is built from 15 residues. The V end was cut by 7 bases, the J end by 5 bases, with 18 bases between. This CDR3 reads CASTSPGILDQPQHF. The DNA of the CDR3 is TGTGCCAGTACCTCTCCGGGAATTTTGGATCAGCCCCAGCATTTT. Full variable domain (rest looked up from reference TRBV19 and TRBJ1-5): DGGITQSPKYLFRKEGQNVTLSCEQNLNHDAMYWYRQDPGQGLRLIYYSQIVNDFQKGDIAEGYSVSREKKESFPLTVTSAQKNPTAFYLCASTSPGILDQPQHFGDGTRLSIL.

J is TRBJ2-5 and V is TRBV5-1, with TRBD1 matching 8 bases. The V gene's germline CDR1 is SGHRS and CDR2 YFSETQ. V gave up 4 bases and J gave up 4 bases; unmatched junction bases: 9. The CDR3 consists of 15 residues. The CDR3 loop is CASSQIPGGPETQYF. CDR3 in DNA: TGCGCCAGCAGCCAGATACCAGGGGGCCCAGAGACCCAGTACTTC.

This clone was recorded only once. The CDR3, as DNA: TGTGCCAGTAGCCCGAGGGGTAACTACGAGCAGTACTTC. Protein: CASSPRGNYEQYF. The V and J genes are TRBV19 and TRBJ2-7; TRBD1 or TRBD2 may be the D gene (5 bases each). The CDR3 length is 13 residues. The V end lost 6 bases, the J end lost 3 bases, and 12 bases lay between the germline ends. Germline CDR1 is LNHDA and CDR2 is SQIVND (reference sequence).

The CDR3 spells CSVAGYGYNEQFF. CDR3 nucleotides: TGCAGCGTTGCAGGGTATGGCTACAATGAGCAGTTCTTC. This chain joins TRBV29-1 and TRBJ2-1, with D maybe TRBD1 (5 bases). The CDR3 contains 13 residues. The V end was cut by 4 bases, the J end by 3 bases, with 10 bases between. The germline CDR1 and CDR2 sequences are SQVTM and ANQGSEA.

The table lists this clone with a count of one. The V call is TRBV19, the J call TRBJ2-5, with D perhaps TRBD2 (6 bases). Germline CDR1 reads LNHDA; CDR2 reads SQIVND (reference sequence). V dropped 6 bases and J dropped 4 bases, with 15 bases sitting between them. The CDR3 runs to 14 residues. CDR3 protein: CASSVTGGGETQYF. The CDR3 nucleotides read TGTGCCAGTAGCGTGACCGGGGGAGGAGAGACCCAGTACTTC.

CDR3 DNA sequence: TGTGCCAGCAGTTTAAGACGGGTCACTGAAGCTTTCTTT. Its protein is CASSLRRVTEAFF. The V and J genes are TRBV27 and TRBJ1-1; D not resolved. The ends were cut back, 2 bases at V and 4 bases at J, with 8 bases in the middle. From germline, CDR1 is MNHEY and CDR2 SMNVEV (reference sequence). This CDR3 spans 13 amino acids.

The chain combines TRBV4-2 with TRBJ2-1; D might be TRBD2 (6 bases). Trimming removed 0 bases at V and 0 bases at J, with 15 bases between. Germline CDR1 reads LGHNA; CDR2 reads YNFKEQ. The CDR3 runs 18 residues. This CDR3 is CASSQDPGSGSSYNEQFF. CDR3 DNA sequence: TGTGCCAGCAGCCAAGATCCGGGTAGCGGAAGCTCCTACAATGAGCAGTTCTTC.

The chain uses TRBV6-1 and TRBJ1-5, with 7 bases that match TRBD1. The germline V gene has CDR1 MNHNS and CDR2 SASEGT. Germline trimming cut 4 bases from V and 1 base from J; bases unmatched to any gene: 7. CDR3 length: 16 residues. CDR3 residues: CASSGQGGGSNQPQHF. The CDR3 DNA reads TGTGCCAGCAGTGGACAGGGTGGGGGGAGCAATCAGCCCCAGCATTTT.